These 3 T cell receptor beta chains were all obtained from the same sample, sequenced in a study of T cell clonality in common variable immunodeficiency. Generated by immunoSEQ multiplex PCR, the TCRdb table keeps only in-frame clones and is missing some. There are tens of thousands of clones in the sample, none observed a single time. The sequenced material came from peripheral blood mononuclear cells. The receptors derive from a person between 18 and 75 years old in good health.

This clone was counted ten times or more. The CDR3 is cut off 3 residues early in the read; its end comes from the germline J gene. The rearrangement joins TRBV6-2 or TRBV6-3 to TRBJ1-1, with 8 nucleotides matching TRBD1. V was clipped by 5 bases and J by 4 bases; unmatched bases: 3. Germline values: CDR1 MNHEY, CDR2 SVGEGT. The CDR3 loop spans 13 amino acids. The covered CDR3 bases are TGTGCCAGCAGTAAACAGGGGGGCACTGAA. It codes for CASSKQGGTE. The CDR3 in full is CASSKQGGTEAFF.

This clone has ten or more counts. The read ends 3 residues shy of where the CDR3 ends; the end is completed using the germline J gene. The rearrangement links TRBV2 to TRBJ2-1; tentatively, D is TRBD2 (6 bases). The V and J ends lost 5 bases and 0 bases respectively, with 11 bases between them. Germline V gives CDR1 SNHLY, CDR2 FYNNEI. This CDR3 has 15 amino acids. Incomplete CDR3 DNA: TGTGCCAGCAGTAGGAGCGGGTTCTCCTACAATGAG. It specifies CASSRSGFSYNE. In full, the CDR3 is CASSRSGFSYNEQFF.

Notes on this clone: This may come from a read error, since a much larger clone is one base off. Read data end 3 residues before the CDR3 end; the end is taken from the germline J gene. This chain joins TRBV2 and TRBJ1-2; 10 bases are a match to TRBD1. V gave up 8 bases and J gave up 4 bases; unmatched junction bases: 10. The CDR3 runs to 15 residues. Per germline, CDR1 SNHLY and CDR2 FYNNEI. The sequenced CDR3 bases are TGTGCCAGCGCCTCCGGGACAGGGGTCCCCTATGGC. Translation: CASASGTGVPYG. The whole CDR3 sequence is CASASGTGVPYGYTF.